This T cell receptor (beta chain) is from a study of blood T cell repertoires in COVID-19. Across the study: Whether acute or convalescent, the COVID-19 samples came from the United States, Italy and Spain. Sample material is recorded as cDNA or gDNA derived from T cells, B-cell-depleted T cells, or PBMCs.

The CDR3 consists of 18 residues. Looked up from germline, CDR1 is LNHDA and CDR2 is SQIVND (reference sequence). V lost 3 bases, J lost 2 bases, and 10 bases stayed unmatched. Assay: immunoSEQ multiplex PCR; the TCRdb copy retains only in-frame clones and omits some. The sample lists about 150,000 clones, roughly 84% occurring once. The rearrangement joins TRBV19 to TRBJ2-6; 7 nucleotides agree with TRBD2. This TCR derives from a man in his 70s with acute or convalescent COVID-19. The sample was peripheral blood. The CDR3 DNA is TGTGCCAGTAGTATCGGACGGGGGAGGGATCCTGGGGCCAACGTCCTGACTTTC. The encoded protein is CASSIGRGRDPGANVLTF.